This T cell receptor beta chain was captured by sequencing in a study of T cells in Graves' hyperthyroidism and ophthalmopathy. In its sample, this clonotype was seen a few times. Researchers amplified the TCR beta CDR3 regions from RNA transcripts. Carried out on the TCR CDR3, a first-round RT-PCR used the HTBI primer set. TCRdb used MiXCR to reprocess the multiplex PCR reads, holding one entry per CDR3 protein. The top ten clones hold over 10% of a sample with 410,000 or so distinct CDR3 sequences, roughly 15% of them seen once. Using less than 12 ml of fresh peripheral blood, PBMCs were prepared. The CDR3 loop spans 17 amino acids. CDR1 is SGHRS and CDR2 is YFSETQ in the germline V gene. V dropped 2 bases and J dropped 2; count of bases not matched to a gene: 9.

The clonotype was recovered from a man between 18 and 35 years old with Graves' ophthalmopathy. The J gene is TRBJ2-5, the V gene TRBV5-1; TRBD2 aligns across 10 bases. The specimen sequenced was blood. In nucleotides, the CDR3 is TGCGCCAGCAGCTTAGTTAGCGGGGGGCAGATTCAAGAGACCCAGTACTTC. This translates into CASSLVSGGQIQETQYF.